The next 27 T cell receptor beta chains were all read from a single sample in a study of T cell repertoires and HLA-DP antigens. Assay used: immunoSEQ multiplex PCR; TCRdb lists only in-frame clones, some missing. Of 55,000 to 80,000 clones in the sample, about 80% were seen once. These receptors have no identified antigens. Sequenced input: CD4+ T cells from PBMCs. The receptors derive from a man in his fifties or sixties in good health and CMV-seronegative.

The chain links TRBV19 to TRBJ2-1; 10 nucleotides align to TRBD1. With 7 bases clipped from V and 5 bases from J, the junction kept 2 bases outside the gene matches. The CDR3 is made up of 13 amino acids. From germline, CDR1 is LNHDA and CDR2 SQIVND (reference sequence). The CDR3 DNA sequence: TGTGCCAGTAAGGGACAGGGGAACAATGAGCAGTTCTTC. The encoded protein is CASKGQGNNEQFF. Full variable domain (remainder filled in from reference TRBV19 and TRBJ2-1): DGGITQSPKYLFRKEGQNVTLSCEQNLNHDAMYWYRQDPGQGLRLIYYSQIVNDFQKGDIAEGYSVSREKKESFPLTVTSAQKNPTAFYLCASKGQGNNEQFFGPGTRLTVL.

The J gene is TRBJ2-2, the V gene TRBV27; 9 bases match TRBD1. Trimming cost V 3 bases and J 7 bases; bases outside gene matches: 6. The germline gives CDR1 MNHEY, CDR2 SMNVEV (reference sequence). This CDR3 region has 15 residues. The CDR3 DNA is TGTGCCAGCAGTTTTTCCGGGACAGGGATCGGGGAGCTGTTTTTT. This gives the protein CASSFSGTGIGELFF.

This clone has just a few counts. This sequence joins TRBV7-3 and TRBJ2-5, with a weak D call TRBD2 (5 bases). This CDR3 is 14 amino acids long. Trimming left V 2 bases short and J 3 bases short, with 10 bases between. Germline CDR1 SGHTA, CDR2 FQGTGA. The CDR3 loop reads CASSLFGLKETQYF. CDR3 DNA: TGTGCCAGCAGCTTATTCGGACTGAAAGAGACCCAGTACTTC.

The J gene is TRBJ2-3, the V gene TRBV29-1; D not resolved. The CDR3 consists of 12 residues. Germline V gene lookup returns CDR1 SQVTM and CDR2 ANQGSEA. The ends were cut back, 6 bases at V and 0 bases at J, with 7 bases in the middle. The CDR3 reads CSVEDSTDTQYF. CDR3 sequence (DNA): TGCAGCGTCGAGGACAGCACAGATACGCAGTATTTT.

The rearrangement uses TRBV7-2 and TRBJ1-2, with D hard to call. V dropped 5 bases and J dropped 4 bases, with 11 bases sitting between them. CDR3 length: 13 residues. Germline loops: CDR1 SGHTA, CDR2 FQGNSA. The CDR3 reads CASSRPERYGYTF. In DNA, the CDR3 is TGTGCCAGCAGCCGCCCGGAGCGCTATGGCTACACCTTC. Variable domain in full (rest from reference TRBV7-2 and TRBJ1-2): GAGVSQSPSNKVTEKGKDVELRCDPISGHTALYWYRQSLGQGLEFLIYFQGNSAPDKSGLPSDRFSAERTGGSVSTLTIQRTQQEDSAVYLCASSRPERYGYTFGSGTRLTVV.

This clone was seen a handful of times. This rearrangement joins TRBV6-5 to TRBJ2-2, with 9 bases identical to TRBD1. This CDR3 is built from 14 residues. With V trimmed by 11 bases and J by 7 bases, 11 bases remained unmatched. Germline V gene data show CDR1 as MNHEY and CDR2 as SVGAGI. The CDR3 protein is CAVQMTGGIGELFF. CDR3 DNA: TGTGCCGTCCAAATGACAGGGGGGATCGGGGAGCTGTTTTTT.

The sample holds a few counts of this clone. The chain carries TRBV5-1 and TRBJ2-1, with no clear D. Trimming took 0 bases from V and 3 from J, leaving 7 bases between them. CDR3 length equals 14 residues. The germline V gene encodes CDR1 SGHRS and CDR2 YFSETQ. For the CDR3, the DNA is TGCGCCAGCAGCTTGGACAGCTACTACAATGAGCAGTTCTTC. Its translation: CASSLDSYYNEQFF.

J is TRBJ1-1 and V is TRBV7-2; 7 bases line up with TRBD1. Germline V gene lookup returns CDR1 SGHTA and CDR2 FQGNSA. With 4 bases clipped from V and 10 bases from J, the junction kept 9 bases outside the gene matches. The CDR3 spans 13 residues. CDR3 protein: CASSSGLTGRAFF. CDR3 coding DNA: TGTGCCAGCAGCTCCGGACTGACAGGGAGAGCTTTCTTT.

The chain carries TRBV19 and TRBJ1-2; the match to TRBD1 covers 7 bases. Losses at the gene ends were 5 bases for V and 7 bases for J; bases not matched to a gene: 4. Germline-derived CDR1 and CDR2 are LNHDA and SQIVND (reference sequence). CDR3 length: 12 residues. CDR3 nucleotide sequence: TGTGCCAGTAGTTACAGGGGTAGTGGCTACACCTTC. Its translation is CASSYRGSGYTF. The entire variable domain, with the rest obtained from reference TRBV19 and TRBJ1-2, is as follows: DGGITQSPKYLFRKEGQNVTLSCEQNLNHDAMYWYRQDPGQGLRLIYYSQIVNDFQKGDIAEGYSVSREKKESFPLTVTSAQKNPTAFYLCASSYRGSGYTFGSGTRLTVV.

The V gene is TRBV27, the J gene TRBJ2-5, with 8 positions matching TRBD2. CDR3 length: 16 residues. After removal of 3 bases from V and 1 base from J, the junction contained 7 bases not matched to a gene. Germline V gene data show CDR1 as MNHEY and CDR2 as SMNVEV (reference sequence). The CDR3 bases are TGTGCCAGCAGTTTCGATTGGCGGGGGGCCCAAGAGACCCAGTACTTC. Its translation is CASSFDWRGAQETQYF.

This clone was detected once. This chain uses TRBV7-9 with TRBJ1-1, with D tentatively TRBD1 (6 bases). This CDR3 spans 14 amino acids. Deletions cut 4 bases from V and 4 bases from J, with 13 bases between. CDR1 SEHNR and CDR2 FQNEAQ come from the germline V gene (reference sequence). This CDR3 reads CASSWGASGTEAFF. In nucleotides, the CDR3 is TGTGCCAGCAGCTGGGGGGCTTCCGGCACTGAAGCTTTCTTT.

Comments on this clone: Germline and junction disagree at one end, which may indicate a read error. The chain employs TRBV4-3 and TRBJ2-1, with 15 bases identical to TRBD2. This CDR3 region has 13 residues. Germline-derived CDR1 and CDR2 are LGHNA and YSLEER. The CDR3 loop reads CASSLGLAGGPLF. The CDR3 DNA reads TGCGCCAGCAGCCTTGGACTAGCGGGGGGGCCGCTCTTC.

J is TRBJ1-2 and V is TRBV19, with 8 bases lining up with TRBD1. V lost 5 bases to trimming and J lost 8 bases; unmatched junction nucleotides: 7. Germline V lookup: CDR1 LNHDA, CDR2 SQIVND (reference sequence). The CDR3 sequence is 13 residues long. This CDR3 reads CASSLDREQGYTF. The CDR3 DNA reads TGTGCCAGTAGTTTGGACAGGGAGCAAGGCTACACCTTC.

The chain recombines TRBV5-1 with TRBJ2-5, with D unresolved. Trimming took 4 bases from V and 1 from J, leaving 11 bases between them. The germline CDR1 and CDR2 sequences are SGHRS and YFSETQ. CDR3 length: 14 residues. The CDR3, as DNA: TGCGCCAGCAGCCCTAGGACGGGCCAAGAGACCCAGTACTTC. Its translation: CASSPRTGQETQYF.

The chain combines TRBV4-1 with TRBJ2-1; 10 nucleotides line up with TRBD2. The CDR3 has 17 amino acids. V dropped 0 bases and J dropped 5; count of bases not matched to a gene: 7. Looked up from germline, CDR1 is MGHRA and CDR2 is YSYEKL. In DNA form, the CDR3 reads TGCGCCAGCAGCCAAGAATCAGCGGGGGGGTTCCACAATGAGCAGTTCTTC. As protein: CASSQESAGGFHNEQFF.

This CDR3 is CASSAGLAGDTSYNEQFF. The CDR3 DNA reads TGTGCCAGCAGCGCCGGACTAGCGGGCGACACCTCCTACAATGAGCAGTTCTTC. This chain connects TRBV5-4 to TRBJ2-1; 11 bases fit TRBD2. CDR3 length equals 18 residues. The J segment lost 0 bases and the V segment lost 4 bases, leaving 9 bases of the junction unmatched. The germline CDR1 and CDR2 sequences are SGHNT and YYREEE (reference sequence).

The chain links TRBV12-5 to TRBJ2-7; 10 nucleotides align to TRBD1. Trimming cost V 1 base and J 7 bases; bases outside gene matches: 4. The CDR3 spans 14 residues. The V gene's germline CDR1 is LGHNT and CDR2 FRNRAP. CDR3 loop: CASGLGDRGKEQYV. CDR3 coding DNA: TGTGCTAGTGGTTTGGGGGACAGGGGTAAAGAGCAGTACGTC.

The rearrangement links TRBV5-5 to TRBJ2-3, with D possibly TRBD1 on 5 matching bases. The germline V gene has CDR1 SGHKS and CDR2 YYEKEE (reference sequence). This CDR3 has 20 amino acids. Trimming pared 1 base from V and 2 bases from J, leaving 26 bases between. CDR3 loop: CASSLRGSQIETRYTDTQYF. CDR3 bases: TGTGCCAGCAGCTTGAGGGGTAGCCAAATAGAGACCCGATACACAGATACGCAGTATTTT.

A note on this clone: Relative to the germline gene, one junction end is altered; a read error may explain this. The chain uses TRBV6-6 and TRBJ2-1; 12 nucleotides match TRBD2. The CDR3 has 14 amino acids. Germline V gene lookup returns CDR1 MNHNY and CDR2 SVGAGI (reference sequence). CDR3 DNA sequence: TGTGCCAGCAGTTACGATCGGCTAGCGGGAGGGCCGGTCTTC. Translation gives CASSYDRLAGGPVF.

The chain combines TRBV25-1 with TRBJ1-4; D perhaps matches TRBD1 (6 bases). CDR3 length: 15 residues. V was clipped by 3 bases and J by 6 bases, with 14 bases between them. The germline V gene has CDR1 MGHDK and CDR2 SYGVNS. The CDR3 region is CASSEDGRGHEKLFF. The CDR3 coding sequence is TGTGCCAGCAGTGAGGACGGACGGGGGCATGAAAAACTGTTTTTT.

This chain uses TRBV5-6 with TRBJ2-2; the D call may be TRBD1 or TRBD2 (7 bases each). This CDR3 is built from 18 residues. The germline V gene encodes CDR1 SGHDT and CDR2 YYEEEE. The V end lost 4 bases, the J end lost 3 bases, and 22 bases lay between the germline ends. In DNA, the CDR3 is TGTGCCAGCAGCCCAACCAGTTTCAGGGGGAGGGACACCGGGGAGCTGTTTTTT. This gives the protein CASSPTSFRGRDTGELFF.

The chain links TRBV4-3 to TRBJ2-3; D not certain. CDR3 size: 15 residues. The germline CDR1 and CDR2 sequences are LGHNA and YSLEER. Trimming took 0 bases from V and 4 from J, leaving 11 bases between them. CDR3 protein: CASSQERKGPDTQYF. The CDR3 DNA sequence: TGCGCCAGCAGCCAAGAGAGGAAGGGTCCAGATACGCAGTATTTT.

The chain couples TRBV7-6 to TRBJ1-5; D uncertain. The CDR3 covers 13 residues. V gave up 4 bases and J gave up 3 bases, with 7 bases separating them. Germline V gene lookup returns CDR1 SGHVS and CDR2 FNYEAQ. CDR3: CASSWAVNQPQHF. Written as DNA, the CDR3 is TGTGCCAGCAGCTGGGCGGTCAATCAGCCCCAGCATTTT.

V gene TRBV7-2 combines with J gene TRBJ2-5; TRBD2 matches at 9 bases. Germline CDR1 and CDR2: SGHTA and FQGNSA. CDR3 length: 13 residues. With 3 bases clipped from V and 4 bases from J, the junction kept 0 bases outside the gene matches. CDR3 in amino acids: CASSLTSGETQYF. The CDR3 DNA reads TGTGCCAGCAGCTTGACTAGCGGAGAGACCCAGTACTTC.

V usage is TRBV9 and J usage is TRBJ1-1, with 9 bases identical to TRBD1. From germline, CDR1 is SGDLS and CDR2 YYNGEE. With 4 bases clipped from V and 8 bases from J, the junction kept 9 bases outside the gene matches. The CDR3 is 14 amino acids. DNA of the CDR3: TGTGCCAGCAGCCAGACACAGGGGGCTCTGGAAGCTTTCTTT. Translated: CASSQTQGALEAFF.

This clone showed up just once. The chain has TRBV13 and TRBJ1-1; perhaps TRBD1 as D (5 bases). The CDR3 contains 12 residues. Trimming took 5 bases from V and 5 from J, leaving 9 bases between them. From germline, CDR1 is PRHDT and CDR2 FYEKMQ (reference sequence). The CDR3 loop reads CASSPGRTEAFF. The CDR3 nucleotides are TGTGCCAGCAGCCCGGGACGGACTGAAGCTTTCTTT.

The chain uses TRBV6-1 and TRBJ2-1; 7 bases are shared with TRBD1. The germline V gene has CDR1 MNHNS and CDR2 SASEGT. This CDR3 contains 17 residues. V lost 2 bases, J lost 0 bases, and 7 bases stayed unmatched. The CDR3 sequence: CASSEYGTVSSYNEQFF. The CDR3 DNA is TGTGCCAGCAGTGAATATGGGACAGTGAGCTCCTACAATGAGCAGTTCTTC.